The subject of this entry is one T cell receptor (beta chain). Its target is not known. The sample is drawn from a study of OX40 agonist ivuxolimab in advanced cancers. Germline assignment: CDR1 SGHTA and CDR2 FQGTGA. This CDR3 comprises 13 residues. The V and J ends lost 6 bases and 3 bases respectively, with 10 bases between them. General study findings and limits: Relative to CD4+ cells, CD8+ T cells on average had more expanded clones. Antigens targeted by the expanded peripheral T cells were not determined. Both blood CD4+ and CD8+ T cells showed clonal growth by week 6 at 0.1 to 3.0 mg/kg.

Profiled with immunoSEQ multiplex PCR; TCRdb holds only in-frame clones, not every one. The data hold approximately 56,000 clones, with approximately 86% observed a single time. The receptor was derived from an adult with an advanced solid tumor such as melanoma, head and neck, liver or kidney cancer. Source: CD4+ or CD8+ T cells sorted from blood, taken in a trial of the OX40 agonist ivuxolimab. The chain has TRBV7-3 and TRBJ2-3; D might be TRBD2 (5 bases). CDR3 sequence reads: CASRKLGTDTQYF. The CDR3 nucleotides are TGTGCCAGCAGGAAACTAGGTACAGATACGCAGTATTTT.